These 25 T cell receptor beta chains originate from one sample sequenced in a study of CD8+ T cells in alopecia areata (dated by TCRdb to the late 2010s). This specimen's time point label, per the study, means: 4 weeks on oral tofacitinib. The intended sense of this specimen's treatment or condition label: oral pan-JAK inhibitor, 5-10 mg twice daily. The method was the immunoSEQ multiplex PCR assay. To provide template for TCR sequencing, every sample had RNA extracted and reverse transcribed into cDNA. Drawn from immuneACCESS, this table holds only the in-frame rearrangements with V and J called that TCRdb kept. Clones are partly lost; checked studies trace under half to an unresolved V gene and leave the rest unexplained. The sample contains 150,000 to 200,000 clones, 50% to 60% of them found a single time. The top ten hold about 3% of the sample. Sequenced material: CD4+ T cells sorted from blood, taken at week 4, from a patient treated with tofacitinib. Receptors were obtained from a human donor with alopecia areata.

This clone was seen once. The rearrangement links TRBV7-9 to TRBJ2-7; a weak D match, TRBD1 (6 bases). Between the trimmed V and J ends, which lost 4 bases and 2 bases, there was a span of 12 bases. CDR3 length equals 14 residues. The germline gives CDR1 SEHNR, CDR2 FQNEAQ (reference sequence). CDR3 loop: CASSSYRVTYEQYF. The CDR3 DNA sequence: TGTGCCAGCAGCTCCTACAGGGTGACCTACGAGCAGTACTTC. Full variable domain (missing parts from reference TRBV7-9 and TRBJ2-7): DTGVSQNPRHKITKRGQNVTFRCDPISEHNRLYWYRQTLGQGPEFLTYFQNEAQLEKSRLLSDRFSAERPKGSFSTLEIQRTEQGDSAMYLCASSSYRVTYEQYFGPGTRLTVT.

This clone occurred a few times. CDR3 region: CASSEGKSVAVTSNEQFF. The CDR3 region has the DNA TGCGCCAGCAGCGAGGGCAAGTCAGTGGCAGTTACCTCCAATGAGCAGTTCTTC. The V gene is TRBV4-3, the J gene TRBJ2-1; a weak D match, TRBD2 (5 bases). V was cut by 5 bases and J by 6 bases, with 26 bases left in between. The germline V gene encodes CDR1 LGHNA and CDR2 YSLEER. This CDR3 contains 18 residues.

This clone was counted between two and nine times. V usage is TRBV30 and J usage is TRBJ1-1; 7 bases are shared with TRBD1. Germline-derived CDR1 and CDR2 are GTSNPN and SVGIG (reference sequence). V shed 7 bases and J 6 bases; nucleotides not matched to a gene: 8. The CDR3 has 12 amino acids. The CDR3 here is CALRGGGPEAFF. The CDR3 bases are TGTGCCTTGAGAGGGGGCGGGCCTGAAGCTTTCTTT.

This clone turned up a few times. The J gene is TRBJ1-6, the V gene TRBV28; D is uncertain. Germline lookup yields CDR1 MDHEN and CDR2 SYDVKM. The CDR3 sequence is 14 residues long. The ends were cut back, 4 bases at V and 8 bases at J, with 12 bases in the middle. This CDR3 is CASSSTGFDSPLHF. The CDR3 nucleotides are TGTGCCAGCAGTTCGACGGGTTTCGATTCACCCCTCCACTTT.

V gene TRBV2 combines with J gene TRBJ2-2; 8 positions agree with TRBD1. Trimming cost V 7 bases and J 2 bases; bases outside gene matches: 9. The germline gives CDR1 SNHLY, CDR2 FYNNEI. There are 16 residues in the CDR3. CDR3 in amino acids: CASKGQEGENTGELFF. In nucleotides, the CDR3 is TGTGCCAGCAAGGGACAGGAGGGGGAAAACACCGGGGAGCTGTTTTTT.

The chain carries TRBV6-1 and TRBJ1-5, with D tentatively TRBD1 (5 bases). V was cut by 7 bases and J by 6 bases, with 10 bases left in between. The CDR3 runs 12 residues. The germline V gene encodes CDR1 MNHNS and CDR2 SASEGT. The CDR3 sequence: CASTAGSQPQHF. The CDR3 bases are TGTGCCAGCACGGCAGGGAGTCAGCCCCAGCATTTT.

CDR3 DNA sequence: TGTGCCAGCAGTGTCTTACATCAGGACACTGAAGCTTTCTTT. As protein: CASSVLHQDTEAFF. This sequence joins TRBV6-1 and TRBJ1-1; D remains unclear. The CDR3 extends over 14 amino acids. V dropped 4 bases and J dropped 3 bases, with 12 bases sitting between them. Germline loops: CDR1 MNHNS, CDR2 SASEGT.

The J gene is TRBJ2-1, the V gene TRBV4-1; 9 positions match TRBD1. From germline, CDR1 is MGHRA and CDR2 YSYEKL. The CDR3 is 14 amino acids. With 3 bases clipped from V and 8 bases from J, the junction kept 5 bases outside the gene matches. The CDR3 is CASSHRTGVDEQFF. CDR3 sequence (DNA): TGCGCCAGCAGCCACCGGACAGGGGTGGATGAGCAGTTCTTC.

The chain is built from TRBV4-1 and TRBJ1-2; 12 nucleotides align to TRBD1. CDR1 is MGHRA, CDR2 YSYEKL, per germline. This CDR3 is built from 19 residues. The junction had 17 bases not matched to a gene; V was cut back by 1 base and J by 8 bases. The CDR3 here is CASSQVGSGTGGLAEGYTF. Written as DNA, the CDR3 is TGCGCCAGCAGCCAAGTAGGTTCCGGGACAGGGGGCCTGGCTGAGGGCTACACCTTC.

The chain joins TRBV15 to TRBJ2-1; no firm D call. Deletions cut 4 bases from V and 7 bases from J, with 5 bases between. The CDR3 consists of 11 residues. CDR1 is LNHNV and CDR2 is YYDKDF in the germline V gene (reference sequence). CDR3 in DNA: TGTGCCACCAGCAAACTTAATGAGCAGTTCTTC. Translating gives CATSKLNEQFF.

The J gene is TRBJ2-7, the V gene TRBV27; 10 nucleotides align to TRBD2. This CDR3 region has 15 residues. The germline CDR1 and CDR2 sequences are MNHEY and SMNVEV (reference sequence). V shed 5 bases and J 0 bases; nucleotides not matched to a gene: 4. CDR3 DNA: TGTGCCAGCAGTCCACTAGCGGGAAGCTCCTACGAGCAGTACTTC. Residues: CASSPLAGSSYEQYF.

The chain couples TRBV2 to TRBJ2-3; TRBD2 might be the D (5 bases). Germline assignment: CDR1 SNHLY and CDR2 FYNNEI. The V end lost 6 bases, the J end lost 2 bases, and 9 bases lay between the germline ends. The CDR3 runs 13 residues. As DNA, the CDR3 is TGTGCCAGCAGGCTAGCTTTCACAGATACGCAGTATTTT. Translated: CASRLAFTDTQYF. Full variable domain (missing parts from reference TRBV2 and TRBJ2-3): EPEVTQTPSHQVTQMGQEVILRCVPISNHLYFYWYRQILGQKVEFLVSFYNNEISEKSEIFDDQFSVERPDGSNFTLKIRSTKLEDSAMYFCASRLAFTDTQYFGPGTRLTVL.

The chain is built from TRBV5-4 and TRBJ1-5; D unclear. Trimming left V 0 bases short and J 1 base short, with 5 bases between. Germline assignment: CDR1 SGHNT and CDR2 YYREEE (reference sequence). The CDR3 runs 14 residues. CDR3 amino acids: CASSLGGSNQPQHF. For the CDR3, the DNA is TGTGCCAGCAGCTTGGGCGGAAGCAATCAGCCCCAGCATTTT.

V and J are TRBV28 and TRBJ1-3, with 7 bases lining up with TRBD1. The germline V gene encodes CDR1 MDHEN and CDR2 SYDVKM. This CDR3 spans 16 amino acids. Germline trimming cut 4 bases from V and 2 bases from J; bases unmatched to any gene: 8. The CDR3, as DNA: TGTGCCAGCAGTTCGGCAGGGGGATTGACTGGAAACACCATATATTTT. It specifies CASSSAGGLTGNTIYF.

The V and J genes are TRBV29-1 and TRBJ1-2; no clear D gene. Trimming took 6 bases from V and 6 from J, leaving 8 bases between them. The CDR3 spans 10 residues. Per the germline V gene, CDR1 is SQVTM and CDR2 is ANQGSEA. CDR3 protein: CSVSVNGYTF. DNA of the CDR3: TGCAGCGTCTCGGTAAATGGCTACACCTTC.

The J gene is TRBJ1-2, the V gene TRBV5-6, with a tentative D call TRBD1 (5 bases). CDR3 length equals 15 residues. Germline CDR1 reads SGHDT; CDR2 reads YYEEEE. V was clipped by 0 bases and J by 4 bases, with 13 bases between them. The CDR3, as DNA: TGTGCCAGCAGCTTGGGGTCAGGGAAGACCTATGGCTACACCTTC. It codes for CASSLGSGKTYGYTF.

This clone was found a few times. V and J are TRBV28 and TRBJ1-5; D ambiguous. This CDR3 is 18 amino acids long. V lost 4 bases and J 2 bases, leaving 21 bases between the germline ends. CDR1 MDHEN and CDR2 SYDVKM come from the germline V gene. The CDR3 loop is CASSSRGLGRTGNQPQHF. CDR3 DNA sequence: TGTGCCAGCAGTTCCCGAGGACTGGGGAGAACGGGCAATCAGCCCCAGCATTTT.

This chain joins TRBV7-2 and TRBJ1-1; D is ambiguous. The CDR3 has 13 residues. Per the germline V gene, CDR1 is SGHTA and CDR2 is FQGNSA. V lost 1 base, J lost 5 bases, and 8 bases lay in between. The CDR3 sequence is CASSLGAGTEAFF. CDR3 DNA: TGTGCCAGCAGCTTAGGAGCGGGGACTGAAGCTTTCTTT.

The CDR3, as DNA: TGCGCCAGCAGCTTGGGATCGTCCCAAGAGACCCAGTACTTC. It is translated as CASSLGSSQETQYF. V usage is TRBV5-1 and J usage is TRBJ2-5; no definite D call. The CDR3 covers 14 residues. Germline lookup yields CDR1 SGHRS and CDR2 YFSETQ. V was shortened by 0 bases and J by 1 base, with 7 bases between the two germline ends.

The V gene is TRBV30, the J gene TRBJ1-4; D gene ambiguous. Trimming pared 3 bases from V and 0 bases from J, leaving 5 bases between. The CDR3 runs 13 residues. Germline V gene data show CDR1 as GTSNPN and CDR2 as SVGIG (reference sequence). The DNA for the CDR3 is TGTGCCTGGAGACAGTCAACTAATGAAAAACTGTTTTTT. Translated: CAWRQSTNEKLFF.

The chain uses TRBV19 and TRBJ2-7; perhaps TRBD1 as D (5 bases). In germline, CDR1 is LNHDA, CDR2 SQIVND (reference sequence). The CDR3 totals 14 residues. The V gene lost 11 bases and the J gene lost 1 base, with 18 bases spanning the gap. The CDR3 DNA is TGTGCCTTCCAAACTGGGGCAGGGTCCTACGAGCAGTACTTC. It specifies CAFQTGAGSYEQYF.

The J gene is TRBJ1-6, the V gene TRBV13, with D tentatively TRBD1 (6 bases). The CDR3 runs to 15 residues. The V and J ends lost 6 bases and 7 bases respectively, with 16 bases between them. Germline V lookup: CDR1 PRHDT, CDR2 FYEKMQ (reference sequence). CDR3 in amino acids: CASSYRRGANSPLHF. CDR3 coding DNA: TGTGCCAGCAGTTACCGGAGGGGGGCGAATTCACCCCTCCACTTT.

This chain joins TRBV7-3 and TRBJ2-7, with D perhaps matching TRBD2 (6 bases). Between the trimmed V and J ends, which lost 0 bases and 3 bases, there was a span of 9 bases. Per the germline V gene, CDR1 is SGHTA and CDR2 is FQGTGA. This CDR3 is 14 amino acids long. The CDR3 protein is CASSLTGGGYEQYF. CDR3 sequence (DNA): TGTGCCAGCAGCTTAACGGGGGGTGGCTACGAGCAGTACTTC.

The rearrangement uses TRBV5-4 and TRBJ1-1; D not resolved. The CDR3 sequence is 13 residues long. The germline V gene encodes CDR1 SGHNT and CDR2 YYREEE (reference sequence). With 0 bases removed from V and 7 bases from J, the gap between germline ends came to 10 bases. The CDR3 region is CASSLAERLEAFF. The CDR3 DNA is TGTGCCAGCAGCTTGGCCGAAAGGCTTGAAGCTTTCTTT.

This sequence joins TRBV30 and TRBJ2-2; a possible D gene is TRBD1 (5 bases). The CDR3 sequence is 15 residues long. Germline CDR1 reads GTSNPN; CDR2 reads SVGIG (reference sequence). The ends were cut back, 2 bases at V and 0 bases at J, with 10 bases in the middle. CDR3 region: CAWSSWGTNTGELFF. The CDR3 bases are TGTGCCTGGAGTAGTTGGGGCACGAACACCGGGGAGCTGTTTTTT.